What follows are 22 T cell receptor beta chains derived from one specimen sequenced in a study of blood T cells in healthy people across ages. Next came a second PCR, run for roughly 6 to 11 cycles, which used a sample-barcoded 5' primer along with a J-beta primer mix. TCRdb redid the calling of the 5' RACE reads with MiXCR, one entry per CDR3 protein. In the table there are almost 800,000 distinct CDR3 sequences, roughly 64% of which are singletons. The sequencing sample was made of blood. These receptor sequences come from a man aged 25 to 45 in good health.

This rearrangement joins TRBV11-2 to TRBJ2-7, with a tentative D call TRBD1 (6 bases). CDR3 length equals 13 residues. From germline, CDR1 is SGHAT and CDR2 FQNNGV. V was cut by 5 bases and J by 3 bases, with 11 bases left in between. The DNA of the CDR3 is TGTGCCAGCAGCGACGGACAGCGCTACGAGCAGTACTTC. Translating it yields CASSDGQRYEQYF.

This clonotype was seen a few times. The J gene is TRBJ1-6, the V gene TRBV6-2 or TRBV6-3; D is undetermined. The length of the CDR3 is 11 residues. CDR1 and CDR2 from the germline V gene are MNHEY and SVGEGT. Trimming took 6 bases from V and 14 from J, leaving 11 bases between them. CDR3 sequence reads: CASSLPQTLHF. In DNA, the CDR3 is TGTGCCAGCAGCTTACCACAAACCCTCCACTTT.

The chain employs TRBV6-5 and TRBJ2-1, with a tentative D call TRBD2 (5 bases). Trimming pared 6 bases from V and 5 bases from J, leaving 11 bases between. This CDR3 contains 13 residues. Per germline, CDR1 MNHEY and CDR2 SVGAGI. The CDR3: CASRPLVNNEQFF. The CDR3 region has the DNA TGTGCCAGCAGGCCACTAGTCAACAATGAGCAGTTCTTC.

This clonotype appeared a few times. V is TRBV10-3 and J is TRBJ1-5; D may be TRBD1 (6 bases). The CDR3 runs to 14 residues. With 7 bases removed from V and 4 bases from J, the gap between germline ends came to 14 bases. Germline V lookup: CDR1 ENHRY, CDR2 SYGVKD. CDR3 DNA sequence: TGTGCCATCAATTCGGACAGCCGGAATCAGCCCCAGCATTTT. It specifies CAINSDSRNQPQHF.

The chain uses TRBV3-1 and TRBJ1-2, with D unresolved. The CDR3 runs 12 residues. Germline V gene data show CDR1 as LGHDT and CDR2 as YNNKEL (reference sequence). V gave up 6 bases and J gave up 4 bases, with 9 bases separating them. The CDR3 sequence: CASRAAGYGYTF. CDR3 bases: TGTGCCAGCAGAGCGGCAGGCTATGGCTACACCTTC.

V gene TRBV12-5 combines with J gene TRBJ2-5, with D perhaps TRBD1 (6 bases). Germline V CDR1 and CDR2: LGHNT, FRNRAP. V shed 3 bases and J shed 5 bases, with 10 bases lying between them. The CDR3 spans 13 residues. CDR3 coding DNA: TGTGCTAGTGGTTTAAGGGGGTCGGAGACCCAGTACTTC. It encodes CASGLRGSETQYF.

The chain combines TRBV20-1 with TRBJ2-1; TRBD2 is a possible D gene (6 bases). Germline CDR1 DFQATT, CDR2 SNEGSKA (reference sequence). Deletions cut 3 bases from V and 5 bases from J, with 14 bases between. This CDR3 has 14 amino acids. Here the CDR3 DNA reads TGCAGTGCTAGTCGCGGGGCCCTACACAATGAGCAGTTCTTC. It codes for CSASRGALHNEQFF.

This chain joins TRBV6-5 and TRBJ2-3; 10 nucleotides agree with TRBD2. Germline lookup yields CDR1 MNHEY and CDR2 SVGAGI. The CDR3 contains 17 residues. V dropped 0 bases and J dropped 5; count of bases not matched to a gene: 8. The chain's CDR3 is CASSYSSSSGGRDTQYF. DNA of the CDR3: TGTGCCAGCAGTTACTCATCTTCTAGCGGGGGTAGAGATACGCAGTATTTT.

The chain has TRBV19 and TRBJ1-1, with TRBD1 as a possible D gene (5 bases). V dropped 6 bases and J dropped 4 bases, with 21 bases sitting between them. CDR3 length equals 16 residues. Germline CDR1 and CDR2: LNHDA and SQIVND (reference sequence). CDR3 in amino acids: CASSFQGGDLFTEAFF. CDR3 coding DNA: TGTGCCAGTAGCTTCCAGGGAGGAGATCTTTTCACTGAAGCTTTCTTT.

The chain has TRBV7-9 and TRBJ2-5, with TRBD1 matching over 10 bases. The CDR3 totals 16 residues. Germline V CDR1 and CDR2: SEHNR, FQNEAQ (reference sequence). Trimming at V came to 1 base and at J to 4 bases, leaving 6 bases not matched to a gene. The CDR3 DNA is TGTGCCAGCAGCTTAGGGGGACAGGGGCGCGGAGAGACCCAGTACTTC. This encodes CASSLGGQGRGETQYF.

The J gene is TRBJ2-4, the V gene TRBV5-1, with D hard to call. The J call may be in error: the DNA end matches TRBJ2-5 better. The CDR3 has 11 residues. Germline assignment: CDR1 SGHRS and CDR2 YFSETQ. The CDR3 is CAYSLEETQYF. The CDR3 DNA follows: TGCGCCTACAGCTTGGAAGAGACCCAGTACTTC.

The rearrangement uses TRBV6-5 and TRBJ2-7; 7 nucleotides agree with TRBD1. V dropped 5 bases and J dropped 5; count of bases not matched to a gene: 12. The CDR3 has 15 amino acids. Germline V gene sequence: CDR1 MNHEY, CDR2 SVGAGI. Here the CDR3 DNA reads TGTGCCAGCAGTCGACCGGGACAGCCTGGGGACGAGCAGTACTTC. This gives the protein CASSRPGQPGDEQYF.

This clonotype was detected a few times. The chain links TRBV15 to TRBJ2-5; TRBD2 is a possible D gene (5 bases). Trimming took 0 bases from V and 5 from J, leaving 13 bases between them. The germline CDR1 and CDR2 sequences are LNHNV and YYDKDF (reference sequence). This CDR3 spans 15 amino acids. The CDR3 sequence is CATSRDSARRETQYF. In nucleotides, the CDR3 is TGTGCCACCAGCAGAGATTCGGCGCGGAGGGAGACCCAGTACTTC.

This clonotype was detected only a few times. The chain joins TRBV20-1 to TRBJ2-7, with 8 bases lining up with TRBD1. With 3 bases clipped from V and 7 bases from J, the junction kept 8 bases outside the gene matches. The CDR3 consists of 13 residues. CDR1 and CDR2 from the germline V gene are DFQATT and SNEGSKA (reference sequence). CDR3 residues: CSASDRGTGEQYF. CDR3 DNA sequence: TGCAGTGCTAGCGACAGGGGTACGGGGGAGCAGTACTTC.

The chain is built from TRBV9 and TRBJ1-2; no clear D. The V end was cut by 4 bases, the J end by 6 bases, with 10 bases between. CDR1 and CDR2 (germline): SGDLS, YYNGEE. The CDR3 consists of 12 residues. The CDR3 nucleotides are TGTGCCAGCAGCCCCGGGTCCGATGGCTACACCTTC. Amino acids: CASSPGSDGYTF.

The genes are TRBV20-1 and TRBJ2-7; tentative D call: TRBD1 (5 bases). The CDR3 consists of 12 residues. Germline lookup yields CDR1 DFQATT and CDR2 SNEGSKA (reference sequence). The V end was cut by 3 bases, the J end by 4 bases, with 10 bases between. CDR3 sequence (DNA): TGCAGTGCTAGGGAAAGGGGTTACGAGCAGTACTTC. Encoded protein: CSARERGYEQYF.

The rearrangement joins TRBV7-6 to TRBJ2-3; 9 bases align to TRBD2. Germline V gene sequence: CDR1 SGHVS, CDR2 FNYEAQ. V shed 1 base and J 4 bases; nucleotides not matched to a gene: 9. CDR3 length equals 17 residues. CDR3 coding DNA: TGTGCCAGCAGCTTAGGAGGCGGGAGGGCCAGGTCAGATACGCAGTATTTT. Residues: CASSLGGGRARSDTQYF.

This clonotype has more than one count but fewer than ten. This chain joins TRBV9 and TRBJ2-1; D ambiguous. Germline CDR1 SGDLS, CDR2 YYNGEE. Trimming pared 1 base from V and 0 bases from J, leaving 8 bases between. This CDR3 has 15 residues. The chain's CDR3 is CASSVRDLSYNEQFF. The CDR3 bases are TGTGCCAGCAGCGTAAGGGATCTCTCCTACAATGAGCAGTTCTTC.

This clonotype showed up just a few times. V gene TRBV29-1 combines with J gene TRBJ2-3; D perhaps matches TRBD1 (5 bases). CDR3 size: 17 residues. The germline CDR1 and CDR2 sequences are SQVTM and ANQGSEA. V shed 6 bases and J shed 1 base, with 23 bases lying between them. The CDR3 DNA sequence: TGCAGCGTCCCAAAAAGGGGCAGGACGAGTCGCACAGATACGCAGTATTTT. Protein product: CSVPKRGRTSRTDTQYF.

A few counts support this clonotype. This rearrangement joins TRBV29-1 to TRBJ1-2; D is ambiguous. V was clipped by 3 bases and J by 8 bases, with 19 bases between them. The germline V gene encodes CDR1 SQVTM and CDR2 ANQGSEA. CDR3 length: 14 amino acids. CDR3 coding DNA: TGCAGCGTTGAGTCATACGTCGGCTTCGGGGGCTACACCTTC. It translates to CSVESYVGFGGYTF.

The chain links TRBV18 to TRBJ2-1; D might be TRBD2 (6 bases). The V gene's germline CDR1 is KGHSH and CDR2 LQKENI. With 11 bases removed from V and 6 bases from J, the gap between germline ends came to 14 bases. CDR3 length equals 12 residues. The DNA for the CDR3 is TGTGCCGCGTCGTCCGGGAGCAATGAGCAGTTCTTC. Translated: CAASSGSNEQFF. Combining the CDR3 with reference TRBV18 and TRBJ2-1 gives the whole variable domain NAGVMQNPRHLVRRRGQEARLRCSPMKGHSHVYWYRQLPEEGLKFMVYLQKENIIDESGMPKERFSAEFPKEGPSILRIQQVVRGDSAAYFCAASSGSNEQFFGPGTRLTVL.

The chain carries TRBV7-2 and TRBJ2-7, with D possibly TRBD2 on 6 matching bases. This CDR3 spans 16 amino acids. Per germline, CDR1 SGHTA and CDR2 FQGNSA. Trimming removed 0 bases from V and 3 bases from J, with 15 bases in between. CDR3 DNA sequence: TGTGCCAGCAGCTTAGCCACTAGCCCAAATTGCTACGAGCAGTACTTC. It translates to CASSLATSPNCYEQYF.